This T cell receptor (beta chain) stems from a study of OX40 agonist ivuxolimab in advanced cancers. About the study: Ivuxolimab, an antibody that agonizes OX40 (CD134), was administered to the patients.

Trimming took off 6 bases at V and 3 bases at J, with 10 bases between the two ends. Germline values: CDR1 MNHEY, CDR2 SVGAGI. The CDR3 extends over 13 amino acids. Some clones are missing from TCRdb's copy, which holds only in-frame ones; the method was immunoSEQ multiplex PCR. The top ten hold roughly 0.66% of the sample, which has about 110,000 clones, more than 85% seen once. The V call is TRBV6-5, the J call TRBJ2-3, with D possibly TRBD2 on 5 matching bases. This sequence originates from an adult with an advanced solid tumor such as melanoma, head and neck, liver or kidney cancer. The source was CD4+ or CD8+ T cells sorted from blood, collected in a trial of the OX40 agonist ivuxolimab. CDR3 amino acids: CASRPPGTDTQYF. For the CDR3, the DNA is TGTGCCAGCAGACCCCCGGGGACAGATACGCAGTATTTT.